What follows are 18 T cell receptor beta chains derived from one specimen sequenced in a study of T cell repertoires in cytomegalovirus infection. MiXCR, applied by TCRdb to the reads, yields one record per CDR3 protein. The sample contains around 740,000 distinct CDR3 sequences, 35% of which appear only once. Sequenced material: PBMCs. These receptors were taken from a human donor in good health (CMV status not recorded). Some clones in this sample may be carry-over from other donors' samples.

The chain has TRBV20-1 and TRBJ2-7; possible D gene TRBD2, 7 bases. Germline assignment: CDR1 DFQATT and CDR2 SNEGSKA (reference sequence). CDR3 length: 16 residues. V lost 3 bases to trimming and J lost 0 bases, with 18 bases between them. In DNA form, the CDR3 reads TGCAGTGCTAGGGGGGGGGCGGACTATAGCTCCTACGAGCAGTACTTC. Translating it yields CSARGGADYSSYEQYF.

V is TRBV20-1 and J is TRBJ2-5, with D tentatively TRBD1 (5 bases). In germline, CDR1 is DFQATT, CDR2 SNEGSKA (reference sequence). The germline V and J ends were trimmed by 0 bases and 2 bases, with 16 bases remaining between them. This CDR3 contains 16 residues. CDR3 sequence reads: CSARDWGRGAQETQYF. CDR3 bases: TGCAGTGCTAGAGATTGGGGCAGAGGAGCACAAGAGACCCAGTACTTC.

This clonotype appeared a few times. The chain carries TRBV12-3 or TRBV12-4 and TRBJ1-1, with D possibly TRBD1 on 6 matching bases. The CDR3 is 13 residues long. Trimming removed 5 bases at V and 2 bases at J, with 9 bases between. The CDR3 loop is CASSRQVNTEAFF. CDR3 DNA: TGTGCCAGCAGTCGACAGGTAAACACTGAAGCTTTCTTT.

The rearrangement uses TRBV6-8 and TRBJ1-1, with D perhaps TRBD1 (6 bases). Per germline, CDR1 MNHGY and CDR2 SAAAGT. Trimming removed 6 bases from V and 2 bases from J, with 16 bases in between. The CDR3 has 15 amino acids. CDR3 nucleotides: TGTGCCAGCAGCCCTCTTAAAGGGGGAAACACTGAAGCTTTCTTT. It encodes CASSPLKGGNTEAFF.

In this sample, this clonotype turned up a few times. The rearrangement joins TRBV7-9 to TRBJ1-1, with D possibly matching TRBD1 (5 bases). CDR1 is SEHNR, CDR2 FQNEAQ, per germline (reference sequence). The CDR3 contains 15 residues. V lost 5 bases, J lost 0 bases, and 13 bases lay in between. CDR3 sequence: CASSMQGRVNTEAFF. CDR3 DNA: TGTGCCAGCAGCATGCAGGGTAGGGTGAACACTGAAGCTTTCTTT. Looking up the rest from reference TRBV7-9 and TRBJ1-1 gives the full variable domain: DTGVSQNPRHKITKRGQNVTFRCDPISEHNRLYWYRQTLGQGPEFLTYFQNEAQLEKSRLLSDRFSAERPKGSFSTLEIQRTEQGDSAMYLCASSMQGRVNTEAFFGQGTRLTVV.

This clonotype was recorded many times. V and J are TRBV6-1 and TRBJ1-1, with D possibly being TRBD1 (5 bases). The CDR3 runs 13 residues. Trimming removed 4 bases from V and 10 bases from J, with 16 bases in between. Germline V gene lookup returns CDR1 MNHNS and CDR2 SASEGT. DNA of the CDR3: TGTGCCAGCAGTGGGGGGACCGGATCATCAGCTTTCTTT. This codes for CASSGGTGSSAFF.

This chain connects TRBV30 to TRBJ2-7; the D gene is possibly TRBD1 (6 bases). The CDR3 has 13 amino acids. Trimming stripped 0 bases from V and 6 bases from J, with 12 bases between. Germline CDR1 and CDR2: GTSNPN and SVGIG (reference sequence). Written as DNA, the CDR3 is TGTGCCTGGAGTGTTAGGTTGGGGGCCGAGCAGTACTTC. This gives the protein CAWSVRLGAEQYF.

The chain has TRBV28 and TRBJ2-5, with 11 nucleotides matching TRBD1. The CDR3 totals 15 residues. The trim removed 3 bases at V and 4 bases at J, leaving 4 bases unmatched. Per the germline V gene, CDR1 is MDHEN and CDR2 is SYDVKM. CDR3 sequence reads: CASSLDRGRRETQYF. In nucleotides, the CDR3 is TGTGCCAGCAGTTTGGACAGGGGGCGGCGAGAGACCCAGTACTTC.

The CDR3: CASSRQTGELFF. The CDR3 DNA sequence: TGTGCCAGCTCACGGCAGACCGGGGAGCTGTTTTTT. This chain links TRBV18 with TRBJ2-2; no clear D gene. CDR1 and CDR2 from the germline V gene are KGHSH and LQKENI. V lost 4 bases and J lost 5, with 5 bases in between. The CDR3 has 12 amino acids.

A single count supports this clonotype. As DNA, the CDR3 is TGCAGTGCTACCAAGCGGGAGGAACTTAACCACGAGCAGTACTTC. It is translated as CSATKREELNHEQYF. The chain recombines TRBV20-1 with TRBJ2-7, with 9 bases lining up with TRBD2. Trimming removed 4 bases from V and 5 bases from J; junction bases left unmatched: 12. The CDR3 extends over 15 amino acids. Germline V gene data show CDR1 as DFQATT and CDR2 as SNEGSKA (reference sequence).

Comments on this clonotype: One end of the junction is discordant with germline, which a read error may explain. This sequence joins TRBV7-2 and TRBJ2-3, with TRBD2 matching over 8 bases. The CDR3 spans 15 residues. The germline V gene has CDR1 SGHTA and CDR2 FQGNSA. CDR3 sequence (DNA): TGTGCCAGCAGCTTTAGCGGGGCTAGCACAGAGACGCAGTATTTT. It specifies CASSFSGASTETQYF.

This clonotype appeared a few times. The chain has TRBV13 and TRBJ2-7; D may be TRBD1 or TRBD2 (6 bases each). The CDR3 runs 13 residues. Germline values: CDR1 PRHDT, CDR2 FYEKMQ (reference sequence). Deletions cut 1 base from V and 5 bases from J, with 9 bases between. The CDR3 DNA sequence: TGTGCCAGCAGCTTAGCAGGGGAGGACGAGCAGTACTTC. It translates to CASSLAGEDEQYF.

The chain joins TRBV7-9 to TRBJ2-1; 8 nucleotides match TRBD1. CDR1 is SEHNR and CDR2 is FQNEAQ in the germline V gene (reference sequence). V gave up 1 base and J gave up 8 bases; unmatched junction bases: 13. The CDR3 is 17 amino acids. CDR3 coding DNA: TGTGCCAGCAGCTTAGAATCATTGGCAGGGGGCCAAGATGAGCAGTTCTTC. Translated: CASSLESLAGGQDEQFF. Variable domain in full (rest from reference TRBV7-9 and TRBJ2-1): DTGVSQNPRHKITKRGQNVTFRCDPISEHNRLYWYRQTLGQGPEFLTYFQNEAQLEKSRLLSDRFSAERPKGSFSTLEIQRTEQGDSAMYLCASSLESLAGGQDEQFFGPGTRLTVL.

In this sample, this clonotype turned up a few times. The chain's CDR3 is CASSRDSRHEQYF. The CDR3 DNA reads TGTGCCAGCAGTCGGGACAGTAGGCACGAGCAGTACTTC. J is TRBJ2-7 and V is TRBV7-2; 7 bases are a match to TRBD1. CDR1 and CDR2 (germline): SGHTA, FQGNSA. There are 13 residues in the CDR3. The junction had 7 bases not matched to a gene; V was cut back by 6 bases and J by 5 bases.

This sequence joins TRBV7-6 and TRBJ1-5; D not resolved. The CDR3 extends over 13 amino acids. Trimming stripped 3 bases from V and 6 bases from J, with 9 bases between. Germline CDR1 and CDR2: SGHVS and FNYEAQ. The CDR3 DNA follows: TGTGCCAGCAGCTTTGGTGAAACTCAGCCCCAGCATTTT. It translates to CASSFGETQPQHF.

This clonotype has a handful of counts. J is TRBJ2-4 and V is TRBV12-3 or TRBV12-4; TRBD2 matches at 11 bases. V shed 5 bases, J shed 8 bases, and the junction held 11 bases outside the gene matches. There are 16 residues in the CDR3. The DNA for the CDR3 is TGTGCCAGCAGTATACAATTGACTAGCGGGATAGACATTCAGTACTTC. This encodes CASSIQLTSGIDIQYF.

The genes are TRBV27 and TRBJ2-7; D uncertain. Germline CDR1 reads MNHEY; CDR2 reads SMNVEV (reference sequence). Trimming removed 8 bases from V and 0 bases from J, with 5 bases in between. The CDR3 covers 11 residues. The chain's CDR3 is CASGISYEQYF. The DNA for the CDR3 is TGTGCCAGCGGCATCTCCTACGAGCAGTACTTC.

The genes are TRBV6-1 and TRBJ1-6, with 7 bases aligning to TRBD1. The CDR3 extends over 12 amino acids. With 6 bases clipped from V and 9 bases from J, the junction kept 2 bases outside the gene matches. The germline V gene has CDR1 MNHNS and CDR2 SASEGT. The chain's CDR3 is CASRGQTSPLHF. The CDR3 DNA reads TGTGCCAGCAGGGGACAGACTTCACCCCTCCACTTT.